This T cell receptor beta chain was profiled in a study of CD8 T cells in Susac syndrome. Findings and caveats of the study: It was acknowledged by the study that relatively few individuals were included in its TCR sequencing and HLA analysis.

Reverse transcription of 0.5 to 1 ug RNA was performed with random hexamers. Amplification of TCR beta CDR3 spanned 54 Vbeta and 13 Jbeta via immunoSEQ multiplex PCR. Each CDR3 protein gets one entry after TCRdb re-called the immunoSEQ multiplex PCR reads with MiXCR. Among 200,000 to 300,000 distinct CDR3 sequences listed, around 93% were seen once. Trimming cost V 4 bases and J 2 bases; bases outside gene matches: 10. The V gene's germline CDR1 is SGDLS and CDR2 YYNGEE. This CDR3 contains 17 residues. To note about this clonotype: Its specificity is not known.

This receptor was identified in a human donor with multiple sclerosis. The rearrangement links TRBV9 to TRBJ1-4; 8 nucleotides agree with TRBD1. Input material: CD4+ T cells from PBMCs. CDR3 protein: CASSRRISGGTNEKLFF. DNA for the CDR3: TGTGCCAGCAGCCGAAGGATTTCAGGGGGCACTAATGAAAAACTGTTTTTT.